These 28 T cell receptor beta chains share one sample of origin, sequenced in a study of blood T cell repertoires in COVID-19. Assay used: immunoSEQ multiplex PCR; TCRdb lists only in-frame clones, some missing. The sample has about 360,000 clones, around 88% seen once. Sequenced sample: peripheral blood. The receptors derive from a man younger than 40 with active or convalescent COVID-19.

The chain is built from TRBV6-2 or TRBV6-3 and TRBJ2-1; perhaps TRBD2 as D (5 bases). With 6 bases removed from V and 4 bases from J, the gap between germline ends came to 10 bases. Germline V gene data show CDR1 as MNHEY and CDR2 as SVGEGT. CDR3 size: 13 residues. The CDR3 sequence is CASSQDSYNEQFF. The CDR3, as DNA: TGTGCCAGCAGCCAGGACTCTTACAATGAGCAGTTCTTC.

The CDR3 protein is CASSAASQGGRPEGFF. The CDR3 nucleotides are TGTGCCAGCAGCGCAGCCTCACAGGGAGGGCGCCCCGAAGGGTTCTTC. V usage is TRBV5-5 and J usage is TRBJ2-1; D perhaps matches TRBD2 (7 bases). Germline CDR1 SGHKS, CDR2 YYEKEE (reference sequence). Trimming stripped 4 bases from V and 15 bases from J, with 29 bases between. The CDR3 runs 16 residues.

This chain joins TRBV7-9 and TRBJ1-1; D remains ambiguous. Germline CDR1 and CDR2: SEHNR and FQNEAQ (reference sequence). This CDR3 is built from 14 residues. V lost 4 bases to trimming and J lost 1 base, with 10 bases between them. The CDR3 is CASSSQDKNTEAFF. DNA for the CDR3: TGTGCCAGCAGCTCTCAGGATAAGAACACTGAAGCTTTCTTT.

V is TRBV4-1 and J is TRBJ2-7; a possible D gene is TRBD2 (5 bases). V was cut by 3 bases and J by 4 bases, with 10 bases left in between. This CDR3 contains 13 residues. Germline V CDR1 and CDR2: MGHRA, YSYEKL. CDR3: CASSQTTGYEQYF. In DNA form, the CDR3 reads TGCGCCAGCAGCCAGACCACGGGGTACGAGCAGTACTTC.

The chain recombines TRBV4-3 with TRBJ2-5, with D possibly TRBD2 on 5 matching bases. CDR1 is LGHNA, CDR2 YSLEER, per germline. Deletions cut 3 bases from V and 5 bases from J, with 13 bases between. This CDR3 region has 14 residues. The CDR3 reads CASSQEAVGETQYF. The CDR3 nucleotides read TGCGCCAGCAGCCAGGAGGCCGTAGGGGAGACCCAGTACTTC.

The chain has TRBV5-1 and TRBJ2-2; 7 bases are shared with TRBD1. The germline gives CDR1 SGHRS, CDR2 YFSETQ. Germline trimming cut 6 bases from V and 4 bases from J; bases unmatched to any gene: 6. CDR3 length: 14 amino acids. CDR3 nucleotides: TGCGCCAGCAATCCACAGGGGATCACCGGGGAGCTGTTTTTT. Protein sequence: CASNPQGITGELFF.

The CDR3 sequence is CATSPLAGGTDTQYF. For the CDR3, the DNA is TGTGCCACCAGCCCGCTAGCGGGAGGGACAGATACGCAGTATTTT. V gene TRBV15 combines with J gene TRBJ2-3, with 12 bases aligning to TRBD2. This CDR3 region has 15 residues. Losses at the gene ends were 5 bases for V and 3 bases for J; bases not matched to a gene: 3. Germline assignment: CDR1 LNHNV and CDR2 YYDKDF (reference sequence).

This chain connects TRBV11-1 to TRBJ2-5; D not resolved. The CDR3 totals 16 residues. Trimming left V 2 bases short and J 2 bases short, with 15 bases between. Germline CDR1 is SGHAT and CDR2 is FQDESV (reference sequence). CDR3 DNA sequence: TGTGCCAGCAGCTTATTTGATCTGGGCCGACAAGAGACCCAGTACTTC. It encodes CASSLFDLGRQETQYF. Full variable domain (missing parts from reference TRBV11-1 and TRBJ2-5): EAEVAQSPRYKITEKSQAVAFWCDPISGHATLYWYRQILGQGPELLVQFQDESVVDDSQLPKDRFSAERLKGVDSTLKIQPAELGDSAMYLCASSLFDLGRQETQYFGPGTRLLVL.

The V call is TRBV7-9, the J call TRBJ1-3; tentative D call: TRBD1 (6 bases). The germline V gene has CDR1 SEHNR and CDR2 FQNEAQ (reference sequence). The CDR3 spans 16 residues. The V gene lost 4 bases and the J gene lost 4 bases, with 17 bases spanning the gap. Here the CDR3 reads CASSYQNRQAGNTIYF. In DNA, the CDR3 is TGTGCCAGCAGCTACCAAAACCGACAGGCGGGAAACACCATATATTTT.

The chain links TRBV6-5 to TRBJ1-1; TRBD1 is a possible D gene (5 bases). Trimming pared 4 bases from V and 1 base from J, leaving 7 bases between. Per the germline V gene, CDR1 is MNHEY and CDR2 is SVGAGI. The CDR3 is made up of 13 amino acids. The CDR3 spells CASSSTANTEAFF. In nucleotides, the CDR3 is TGTGCCAGCAGTTCGACAGCGAACACTGAAGCTTTCTTT.

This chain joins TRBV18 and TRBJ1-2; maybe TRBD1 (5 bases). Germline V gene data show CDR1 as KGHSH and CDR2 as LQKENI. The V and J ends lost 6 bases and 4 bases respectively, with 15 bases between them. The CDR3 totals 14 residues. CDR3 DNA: TGTGCCAGCTCCCGTCCGTCAGGGCTCTATGGCTACACCTTC. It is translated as CASSRPSGLYGYTF.

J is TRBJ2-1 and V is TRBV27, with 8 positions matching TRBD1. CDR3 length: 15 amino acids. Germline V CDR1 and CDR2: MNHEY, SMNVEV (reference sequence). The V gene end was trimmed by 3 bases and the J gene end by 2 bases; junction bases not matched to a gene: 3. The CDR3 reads CASSLQGAPYNEQFF. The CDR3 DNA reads TGTGCCAGCAGTTTGCAGGGGGCGCCCTACAATGAGCAGTTCTTC.

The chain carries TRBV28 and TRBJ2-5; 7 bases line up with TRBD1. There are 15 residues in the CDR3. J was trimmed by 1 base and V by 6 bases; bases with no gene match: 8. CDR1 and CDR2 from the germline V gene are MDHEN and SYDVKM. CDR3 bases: TGTGCCAGCAGCCCGCTCCGGGACAGCCAAGAGACCCAGTACTTC. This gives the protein CASSPLRDSQETQYF. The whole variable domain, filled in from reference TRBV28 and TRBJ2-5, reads DVKVTQSSRYLVKRTGEKVFLECVQDMDHENMFWYRQDPGLGLRLIYFSYDVKMKEKGDIPEGYSVSREKKERFSLILESASTNQTSMYLCASSPLRDSQETQYFGPGTRLLVL.

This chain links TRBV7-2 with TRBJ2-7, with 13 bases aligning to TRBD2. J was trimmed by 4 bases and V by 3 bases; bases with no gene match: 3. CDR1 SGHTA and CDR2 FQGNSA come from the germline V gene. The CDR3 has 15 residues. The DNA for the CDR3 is TGTGCCAGCAGCTTGAGGACTAGCGGGGGTTACGAGCAGTACTTC. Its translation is CASSLRTSGGYEQYF.

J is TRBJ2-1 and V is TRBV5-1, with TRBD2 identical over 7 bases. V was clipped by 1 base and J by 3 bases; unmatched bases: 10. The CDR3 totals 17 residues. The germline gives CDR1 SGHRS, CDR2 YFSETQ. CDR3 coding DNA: TGCGCCAGCAGCTTGCCGCTTAGTGGGGAGGGCTACAATGAGCAGTTCTTC. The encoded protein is CASSLPLSGEGYNEQFF.

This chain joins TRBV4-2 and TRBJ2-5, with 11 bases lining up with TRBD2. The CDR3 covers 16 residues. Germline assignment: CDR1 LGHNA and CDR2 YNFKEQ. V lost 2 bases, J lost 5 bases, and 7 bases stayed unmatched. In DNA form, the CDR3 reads TGTGCCAGCAGCCAAAAGCTAGCGGGGGGCGGGGAGACCCAGTACTTC. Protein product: CASSQKLAGGGETQYF.

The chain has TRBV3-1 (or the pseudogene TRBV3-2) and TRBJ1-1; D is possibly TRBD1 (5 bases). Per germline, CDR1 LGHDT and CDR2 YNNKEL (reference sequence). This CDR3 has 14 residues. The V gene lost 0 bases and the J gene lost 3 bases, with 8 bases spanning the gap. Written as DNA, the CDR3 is TGTGCCAGCAGCCAAGATTACAGGTACACTGAAGCTTTCTTT. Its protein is CASSQDYRYTEAFF.

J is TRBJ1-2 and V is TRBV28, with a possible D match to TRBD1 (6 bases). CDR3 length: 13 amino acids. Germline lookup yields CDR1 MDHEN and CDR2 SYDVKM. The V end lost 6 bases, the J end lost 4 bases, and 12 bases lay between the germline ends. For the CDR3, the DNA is TGTGCCAGCAGACTAGGGGGTAGCTATGGCTACACCTTC. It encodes CASRLGGSYGYTF.

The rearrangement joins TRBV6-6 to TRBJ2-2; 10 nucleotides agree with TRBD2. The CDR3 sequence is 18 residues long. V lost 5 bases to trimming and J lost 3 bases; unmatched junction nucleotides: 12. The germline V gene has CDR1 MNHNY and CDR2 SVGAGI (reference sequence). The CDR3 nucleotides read TGTGCCAGCAGTCGATACACCGGGACTAGCGCTTACACCGGGGAGCTGTTTTTT. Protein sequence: CASSRYTGTSAYTGELFF.

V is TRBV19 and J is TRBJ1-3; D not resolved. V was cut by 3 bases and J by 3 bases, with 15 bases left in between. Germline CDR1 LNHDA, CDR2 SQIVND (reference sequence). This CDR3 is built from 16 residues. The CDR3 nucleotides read TGTGCCAGTAGTATGACCCGGGGATGGGTTGGAAACACCATATATTTT. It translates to CASSMTRGWVGNTIYF.

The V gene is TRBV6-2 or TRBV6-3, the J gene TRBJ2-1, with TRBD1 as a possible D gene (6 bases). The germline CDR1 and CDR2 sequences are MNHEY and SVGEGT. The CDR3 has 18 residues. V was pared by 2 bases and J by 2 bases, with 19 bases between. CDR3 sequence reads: CASSYNPEVQGAYNEQFF. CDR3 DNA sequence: TGTGCCAGCAGTTACAACCCCGAGGTACAGGGAGCCTACAATGAGCAGTTCTTC.

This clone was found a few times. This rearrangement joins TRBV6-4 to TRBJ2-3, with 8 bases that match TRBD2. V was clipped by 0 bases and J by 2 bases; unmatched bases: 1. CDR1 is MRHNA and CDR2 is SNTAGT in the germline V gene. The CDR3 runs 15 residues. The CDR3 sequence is CASSDSAGDTDTQYF. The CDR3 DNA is TGTGCCAGCAGTGACTCAGCGGGAGACACAGATACGCAGTATTTT.

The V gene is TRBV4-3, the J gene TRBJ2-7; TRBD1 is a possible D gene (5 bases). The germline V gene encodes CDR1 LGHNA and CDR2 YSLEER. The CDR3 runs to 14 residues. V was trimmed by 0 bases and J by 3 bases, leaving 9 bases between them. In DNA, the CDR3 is TGCGCCAGCAGCCAAGATACAGGTGTCTACGAGCAGTACTTC. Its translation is CASSQDTGVYEQYF.

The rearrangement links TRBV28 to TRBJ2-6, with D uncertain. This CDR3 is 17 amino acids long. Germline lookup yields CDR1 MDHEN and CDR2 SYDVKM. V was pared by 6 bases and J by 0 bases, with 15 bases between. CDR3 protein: CASSPGDWASGANVLTF. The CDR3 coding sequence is TGTGCCAGCAGCCCAGGCGATTGGGCCTCTGGGGCCAACGTCCTGACTTTC.

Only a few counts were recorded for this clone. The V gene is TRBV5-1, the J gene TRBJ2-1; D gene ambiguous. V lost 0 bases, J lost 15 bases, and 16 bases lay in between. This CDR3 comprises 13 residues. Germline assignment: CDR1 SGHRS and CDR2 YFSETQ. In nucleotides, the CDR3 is TGCGCCAGCAGCTTGGAGGAACAGTCACCGAGGTTCTTC. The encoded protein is CASSLEEQSPRFF.

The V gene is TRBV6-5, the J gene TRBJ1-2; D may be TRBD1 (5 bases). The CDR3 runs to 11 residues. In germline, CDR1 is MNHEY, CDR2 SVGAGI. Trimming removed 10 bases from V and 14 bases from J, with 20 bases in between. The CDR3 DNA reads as TGTGCCATTTCTGCGGGGGGGATCGAGACCTTC. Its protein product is CAISAGGIETF.

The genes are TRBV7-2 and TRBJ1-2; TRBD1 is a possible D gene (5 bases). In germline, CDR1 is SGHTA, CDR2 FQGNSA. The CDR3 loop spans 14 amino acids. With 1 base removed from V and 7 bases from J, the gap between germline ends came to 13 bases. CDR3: CASSLVVGDSGYTF. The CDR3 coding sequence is TGTGCCAGCAGCTTAGTAGTAGGGGACTCTGGCTACACCTTC.

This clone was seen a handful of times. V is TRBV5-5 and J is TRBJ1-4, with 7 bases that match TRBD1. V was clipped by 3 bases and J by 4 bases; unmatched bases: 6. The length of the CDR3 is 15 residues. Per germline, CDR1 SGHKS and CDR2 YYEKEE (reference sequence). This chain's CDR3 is CASSWSGTDNEKLFF. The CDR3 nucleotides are TGTGCCAGCAGCTGGTCCGGGACAGATAATGAAAAACTGTTTTTT. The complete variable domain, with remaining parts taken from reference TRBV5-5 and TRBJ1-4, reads DAGVTQSPTHLIKTRGQQVTLRCSPISGHKSVSWYQQVLGQGPQFIFQYYEKEERGRGNFPDRFSARQFPNYSSELNVNALLLGDSALYLCASSWSGTDNEKLFFGSGTQLSVL.